The 18 T cell receptor beta chains below all came from one sample that was sequenced in a study of tumor and adjacent non-tumor tissue in lung cancer. Three rounds of nested PCR, following a modified ARM-PCR protocol, produced the TCRbeta library. From the multiplex PCR reads, TCRdb called clonotypes with MiXCR, one entry per CDR3 protein. This sample has about 98,000 distinct CDR3 sequences, with roughly 80% found just once. The template was RNA from unsorted bulk tissue. More than 3 cm separated this lung sample from the edge of the tumor. The sequenced material came from distant non-tumor lung tissue. The origin of the receptors is a man between 60 and 70 years old with small cell lung cancer.

A word on this clonotype: One end of the junction does not line up with germline, which may come from a read error. The chain recombines TRBV11-2 with TRBJ2-5; no clear D gene. Germline CDR1 is SGHAT and CDR2 is FQNNGV. The CDR3 covers 13 residues. The CDR3 nucleotides read TGTGCCAGCAGCCTACGAGAGGAAGAGACGCAGTATTTC. It encodes CASSLREEETQYF.

Regarding this clonotype: Possible read error: a much larger clone is one base away. The V and J genes are TRBV20-1 and TRBJ2-1, with TRBD2 matching 8 bases. The CDR3 is 16 amino acids. Germline loops: CDR1 DFQATT, CDR2 SNEGSKA (reference sequence). Here the CDR3 reads CSARRSVAGLYNERFF. DNA for the CDR3: TGCAGTGCTAGAAGGAGCGTAGCGGGATTGTACAATGAGCGGTTCTTC.

As for this clonotype: One junction end does not reproduce the germline sequence, and a read error may be involved. The gene calls are TRBV29-1 and TRBJ2-3; 12 nucleotides line up with TRBD2. Germline CDR1 and CDR2: SQVTM and ANQGSEA. The CDR3 is made up of 16 amino acids. The DNA for the CDR3 is TGCAACGTTGAGCGACTAGCGGGAGATATCACAGATACGCAGTATTTT. It encodes CNVERLAGDITDTQYF.

Comments on this clonotype: This sequence may be a read error, since a much larger clone differs from it by one base. The gene calls are TRBV30 and TRBJ2-2; 11 bases match TRBD2. V was pared by 4 bases and J by 4 bases, with 2 bases of the junction left unmatched. Per the germline V gene, CDR1 is GTSNPN and CDR2 is SVGIG (reference sequence). This CDR3 has 14 amino acids. The CDR3 loop reads CAWNSGRATGELFF. The CDR3, as DNA: TGTGCCTGGAATAGCGGGAGGGCCACCGGGGAGCTGTTTTTT.

Notes on this clonotype: The CDR3 end shows no conserved phenylalanine or tryptophan, and so a read error is likely. The chain has TRBV29-1 and TRBJ2-5, with unresolved D. This CDR3 is built from 16 residues. The V end was cut by 6 bases, the J end by 5 bases, with 25 bases between. Per the germline V gene, CDR1 is SQVTM and CDR2 is ANQGSEA. The CDR3 DNA follows: TGCAGCGTGTCGGTTGGCCTTGCAGCGAGGTGGGAGACCCAGTACTCC. This gives the protein CSVSVGLAARWETQYS.

A remark on this clonotype: The conserved final phenylalanine or tryptophan is absent from the CDR3, which likely points to a read error. V gene TRBV5-1 combines with J gene TRBJ1-1; 7 bases align to TRBD1. The V gene's germline CDR1 is SGHRS and CDR2 YFSETQ. The CDR3 is made up of 15 amino acids. The CDR3 coding sequence is TGCTCCAGCAGCTTGAGGGGGCACGGGGGCACTGAAGCTTTCTAT. This encodes CSSSLRGHGGTEAFY.

The gene calls are TRBV6-5 and TRBJ2-7, with D possibly being TRBD2 (5 bases). Germline CDR1 MNHEY, CDR2 SVGAGI. CDR3 length: 14 amino acids. V lost 8 bases and J lost 4, with 18 bases in between. In nucleotides, the CDR3 is TGTGCCAGCTGGGAAGGACTCTTCTCTTACGAGCAGTACTTC. Protein product: CASWEGLFSYEQYF.

Turning to this clonotype: An end of the junction differs from the germline gene, which may be a read error. V gene TRBV6-5 combines with J gene TRBJ2-1; TRBD2 might be the D (5 bases). There are 15 residues in the CDR3. Germline V gene sequence: CDR1 MNHEY, CDR2 SVGAGI. The CDR3 is CASSYYGRVGNEHFF. The CDR3 DNA sequence: TGTGCCAGCAGTTACTATGGGAGAGTGGGTAATGAGCATTTCTTC.

This clonotype was counted only a few times. The gene calls are TRBV28 and TRBJ1-2; D is possibly TRBD1 (5 bases). The germline V and J ends were trimmed by 7 bases and 1 base, with 22 bases remaining between them. CDR3 size: 17 residues. CDR1 MDHEN and CDR2 SYDVKM come from the germline V gene. CDR3 region: CASKPDGTSGGNYGYTF. Here the CDR3 DNA reads TGTGCCAGCAAGCCGGACGGGACGAGTGGGGGTAACTATGGCTACACCTTC.

Concerning this clonotype: Germline is not matched at one junction end, which may reflect a read error. V is TRBV13 and J is TRBJ1-6, with D hard to call. The CDR3 covers 17 residues. CDR1 and CDR2 (germline): PRHDT, FYEKMQ (reference sequence). The CDR3 loop reads CTSSQNDGRSYNSPLHF. DNA of the CDR3: TGTACCAGCAGCCAAAACGACGGACGCTCCTATAATTCACCTCTCCACTTT.

Notes on this clonotype: The junction and the germline gene differ at one end; a read error may be behind it. The J gene is TRBJ2-5, the V gene TRBV10-3; tentatively, D is TRBD1 or TRBD2 (6 bases each). Germline loops: CDR1 ENHRY, CDR2 SYGVKD. This CDR3 spans 15 amino acids. CDR3 in amino acids: CAITQGTWGGETRYF. The CDR3, as DNA: TGTGCCATCACCCAAGGGACATGGGGAGGAGAGACCCGGTACTTC.

Remarks on this clonotype: Mismatch with germline at one junction end may stem from a read error. The chain employs TRBV5-6 and TRBJ1-1; TRBD1 matches 7 bases. CDR1 and CDR2 (germline): SGHDT, YYEEEE. This CDR3 is 16 amino acids long. The CDR3 coding sequence is TGTGCCTGCAGCTTGGCCTCCGGGACAGCGAACACTGATGCTCTCTTT. Its protein is CACSLASGTANTDALF.

Regarding this clonotype: The CDR3 does not end in the conserved phenylalanine or tryptophan, so this is likely a read error. No DNA is shown, since the ends of the CDR3 on it are uncertain; the CDR3 is the one TCRdb lists. This sequence joins TRBV12-3 or TRBV12-4 and TRBJ2-7; TRBD1, the D gene given by the table, was not confirmed from the DNA. A total of 14 residues make up the CDR3, ends included. CDR3 amino acids: CASSLTGGGYEQHL.

This chain links TRBV6-1 with TRBJ1-2; weak D call: TRBD1 (6 bases). Germline V gives CDR1 MNHNS, CDR2 SASEGT. CDR3 length: 13 amino acids. The CDR3 coding sequence is TGTGTCAACAGCCTCGGGACACCGTATGGCTACACCTTC. Translated: CVNSLGTPYGYTF.

Details on this clonotype: The CDR3 ends on some other residue instead of the conserved phenylalanine or tryptophan, so this is likely a read error. V and J are TRBV5-5 and TRBJ2-1; 10 nucleotides match TRBD2. The length of the CDR3 is 16 residues. CDR1 and CDR2 (germline): SGHKS, YYEKEE (reference sequence). Trimming took 4 bases from V and 8 from J; bases not matched to a gene: 12. The CDR3 nucleotides are TGTGCCAGCAGCCAGGGACTAGCGCGAGGGTACTATGAGCAGTTCCTC. It specifies CASSQGLARGYYEQFL.

The chain employs TRBV12-5 and TRBJ1-5; D remains unclear. Germline V gene sequence: CDR1 LGHNT, CDR2 FRNRAP. Between the trimmed V and J ends, which lost 5 bases and 6 bases, there was a span of 14 bases. The CDR3 is 14 amino acids. The chain's CDR3 is CASGMDPEGQPQHF. DNA of the CDR3: TGTGCTAGTGGTATGGATCCTGAGGGTCAGCCCCAGCATTTT.

This clonotype has a handful of counts. One junction end disagrees with the germline gene, perhaps due to a read error. The chain joins TRBV11-3 to TRBJ2-3; TRBD2 matches 13 bases. The CDR3 is 14 residues long. Germline CDR1 and CDR2: SGHNT and YENEEA. The CDR3 DNA reads as TGTACCAGCAGCCGGACTAGCGGGAGAGATACGCAATATTTT. Its protein product is CTSSRTSGRDTQYF.

This clonotype was observed many times. For the CDR3, the DNA is TGCAGCACGCCGGCAGGGGCGAGCACAGATACGCAGTATTTT. This translates into CSTPAGASTDTQYF. The chain uses TRBV29-1 and TRBJ2-3; tentatively, D is TRBD1 (6 bases). Germline lookup yields CDR1 SQVTM and CDR2 ANQGSEA. V lost 8 bases and J 0 bases, leaving 15 bases between the germline ends. The CDR3 has 14 amino acids.